These 26 T cell receptor beta chains came from one sample sequenced in a study of immune heterogeneity within non-small cell lung tumors. TCRs were amplified from 600 ng gDNA of bulk tumor per sample. Biopsies, several per primary tumor and spaced far apart, were collected during surgery. Curative operations were performed on patients who had untreated, newly diagnosed non-small cell lung cancer. Multiplex PCR (32 V and 13 J primers) was used to amplify the TCR beta CDR3. TCRdb itself ran the multiplex PCR reads through MiXCR, one entry per CDR3 protein. Among 9,000 to 13,000 distinct CDR3 sequences listed, 25% to 30% were seen once. The sample was lung tumor tissue. These receptors originate from a man aged 45-60 years with non-small cell lung cancer.

By share, this clonotype counts as medium-sized (0.01 to 0.1%). This sequence joins TRBV3-1 and TRBJ1-2, with D uncertain. This CDR3 is built from 15 residues. V lost 0 bases to trimming and J lost 8 bases, with 16 bases between them. The germline CDR1 and CDR2 sequences are LGHDT and YNNKEL (reference sequence). DNA of the CDR3: TGTGCCAGCAGCCAAGAGGCCGGATCCGCGTTCGGCTACACCTTC. Translating it yields CASSQEAGSAFGYTF.

This clonotype was counted ten times or more. The CDR3 reads CASSLLQGSGTDTQYF. The CDR3 DNA follows: TGTGCCAGCAGCTTACTACAGGGTTCCGGCACAGATACGCAGTATTTT. This chain links TRBV7-9 with TRBJ2-3, with TRBD1 as a possible D gene (6 bases). Trimming took 2 bases from V and 1 from J, leaving 13 bases between them. Germline V gene sequence: CDR1 SEHNR, CDR2 FQNEAQ (reference sequence). The CDR3 covers 16 residues.

V is TRBV5-5 and J is TRBJ2-1; TRBD2 matches 11 bases. Germline values: CDR1 SGHKS, CDR2 YYEKEE (reference sequence). The CDR3 contains 15 residues. V trimming: 4 bases; J trimming: 7 bases; junction bases outside the gene matches: 7. As DNA, the CDR3 is TGTGCCAGCAGCAGGGGGACTAGCGGCAGAAATGAGCAGTTCTTC. It specifies CASSRGTSGRNEQFF.

This clonotype was seen many times. The chain carries TRBV28 and TRBJ2-3, with 7 nucleotides matching TRBD2. Unmatched junction bases numbered 7, after V lost 8 bases and J lost 2 bases. The CDR3 spans 14 residues. Germline V CDR1 and CDR2: MDHEN, SYDVKM. The CDR3 DNA follows: TGTGCCAGCCACCTGGCGGGGGACACAGATACGCAGTATTTT. Amino acid sequence: CASHLAGDTDTQYF.

By frequency in the sample, this clonotype is medium-sized. The chain uses TRBV28 and TRBJ1-4; a possible D gene is TRBD1 (6 bases). The CDR3 length is 14 residues. The germline gives CDR1 MDHEN, CDR2 SYDVKM. The V end was cut by 3 bases, the J end by 7 bases, with 12 bases between. The CDR3 loop is CASSFLGAGEKLFF. CDR3 coding DNA: TGTGCCAGCAGTTTTTTGGGGGCCGGTGAAAAACTGTTTTTT.

This clonotype came up many times. V gene TRBV27 combines with J gene TRBJ2-7; TRBD1 aligns across 7 bases. The CDR3 runs to 15 residues. The germline V gene has CDR1 MNHEY and CDR2 SMNVEV (reference sequence). Trimming cost V 3 bases and J 0 bases; bases outside gene matches: 5. CDR3 sequence: CASSFQDRTSYEQYF. The CDR3 DNA reads as TGTGCCAGCAGTTTTCAGGACAGGACCTCCTACGAGCAGTACTTC.

This clonotype was detected a few times. The chain has TRBV6-4 and TRBJ2-3; 8 bases fit TRBD2. The CDR3 length is 16 residues. Germline-derived CDR1 and CDR2 are MRHNA and SNTAGT. Unmatched junction bases numbered 12, after V lost 6 bases and J lost 4 bases. The CDR3 protein is CASSPTPGGGADTQYF. The CDR3 DNA sequence: TGTGCCAGCAGCCCAACCCCGGGGGGGGGGGCAGATACGCAGTATTTT.

Judged by abundance, this clonotype is medium-sized. This chain joins TRBV12-3 or TRBV12-4 and TRBJ2-7; D possibly uses TRBD1 or TRBD2 (5 bases each). The germline V and J ends were trimmed by 6 bases and 7 bases, with 19 bases remaining between them. The length of the CDR3 is 14 residues. CDR3 protein: CASRVGTDALEQYF. The CDR3 nucleotides read TGTGCCAGCAGGGTTGGGACGGACGCCTTAGAGCAGTACTTC.

The gene calls are TRBV5-1 and TRBJ2-5; unclear D gene. Trimming pared 3 bases from V and 2 bases from J, leaving 17 bases between. The germline V gene has CDR1 SGHRS and CDR2 YFSETQ. The CDR3 is 16 amino acids. Here the CDR3 DNA reads TGCGCCAGCAGCTGGACCCCGACTGGAAAACAAGAGACCCAGTACTTC. It codes for CASSWTPTGKQETQYF.

With regard to this clonotype: A much larger clonotype is one base distant, so this may be a read error. The V call is TRBV6-1, the J call TRBJ1-1; D may be TRBD1 (6 bases). The germline V gene has CDR1 MNHNS and CDR2 SASEGT. The CDR3 is 15 residues long. CDR3 region: CASSERGGADTEVFF. CDR3 sequence (DNA): TGTGCCAGCAGTGAACGCGGGGGCGCGGACACTGAAGTTTTCTTT.

Concerning this clonotype itself: One base away lies a much larger clone, so this may be a sequencing read error. The chain links TRBV19 to TRBJ2-7; TRBD2 is a possible D gene (6 bases). The CDR3 extends over 14 amino acids. Per germline, CDR1 LNHDA and CDR2 SQIVND (reference sequence). CDR3 nucleotides: TGTGCCAGTGGTATCGGGGGACTTCCCTACGAGCAGTACTTC. It codes for CASGIGGLPYEQYF.

Notes on this clonotype: Given a much more abundant clone one base away, this may be a read error. This chain connects TRBV7-2 to TRBJ2-7, with no clear D. This CDR3 is 13 amino acids long. Looked up from germline, CDR1 is SGHTA and CDR2 is FQGNSA. This chain's CDR3 is CASSLAHGYEEYF. In DNA, the CDR3 is TGTGCCAGCAGCTTAGCACACGGCTACGAGGAGTACTTC.

About this clonotype itself: A clone one base away is much larger, so this may be a read error. CDR3 coding DNA: TGTGCCAGCATACGGCGCGGGACGGCAAACAATGAGCAGTTCTTC. Its translation: CASIRRGTANNEQFF. This chain joins TRBV6-1 and TRBJ2-1; maybe TRBD2 (6 bases). Germline CDR1 reads MNHNS; CDR2 reads SASEGT. V gave up 7 bases and J gave up 5 bases, with 18 bases separating them. The CDR3 extends over 15 amino acids.

Of note for this clonotype: A read error is likely, as this CDR3 ends without the conserved phenylalanine or tryptophan. The J gene is TRBJ1-2, the V gene TRBV7-2; D not resolved. Germline lookup yields CDR1 SGHTA and CDR2 FQGNSA. This CDR3 is 14 amino acids long. The CDR3 DNA reads as TGTGCCAGCATCCCCCCCCCCGCTAACTATGGGTACACCTGC. It specifies CASIPPPANYGYTC.

Sample share makes this clonotype medium-sized (0.01 to 0.1%). V gene TRBV19 combines with J gene TRBJ2-3; D might be TRBD1 (6 bases). Germline V gives CDR1 LNHDA, CDR2 SQIVND (reference sequence). V was cut by 7 bases and J by 2 bases, with 7 bases left in between. The CDR3 extends over 12 amino acids. Here the CDR3 reads CASTGVTDTQYF. Written as DNA, the CDR3 is TGTGCCAGTACAGGGGTCACAGATACGCAGTATTTT.

This clonotype was picked up a small number of times. Given a much more abundant clone one base away, this may be a read error. This rearrangement joins TRBV28 to TRBJ1-5; D is perhaps TRBD1 (6 bases). Germline loops: CDR1 MDHEN, CDR2 SYDVKM. V lost 9 bases and J lost 15, with 21 bases in between. This CDR3 is 12 amino acids long. The CDR3 loop is CARSNRDTTRHF. The CDR3 coding sequence is TGTGCCAGAAGCAATAGGGACACCACTCGGCATTTT.

Ten or more counts support this clonotype. This chain connects TRBV9 to TRBJ2-5, with a tentative D call TRBD2 (6 bases). This CDR3 is 14 amino acids long. Germline-derived CDR1 and CDR2 are SGDLS and YYNGEE. The V end lost 0 bases, the J end lost 5 bases, and 11 bases lay between the germline ends. As DNA, the CDR3 is TGTGCCAGCAGCGTAGGCGGGACGGGGGAGACCCAGTACTTC. It is translated as CASSVGGTGETQYF. The full variable domain, completed using reference TRBV9 and TRBJ2-5, is DSGVTQTPKHLITATGQRVTLRCSPRSGDLSVYWYQQSLDQGLQFLIQYYNGEERAKGNILERFSAQQFPDLHSELNLSSLELGDSALYFCASSVGGTGETQYFGPGTRLLVL.

The sample holds many counts of this clonotype. The chain has TRBV29-1 and TRBJ1-3, with D possibly matching TRBD1 (6 bases). The CDR3 sequence is 16 residues long. The germline CDR1 and CDR2 sequences are SQVTM and ANQGSEA. Trimming took 6 bases from V and 8 from J, leaving 26 bases between them. CDR3 DNA sequence: TGCAGCGTAAGTGAGGGCTCGGGACACGCTCGGGACACCATATATTTT. Translating gives CSVSEGSGHARDTIYF. Supplemented by reference TRBV29-1 and TRBJ1-3, the full variable domain reads SAVISQKPSRDICQRGTSLTIQCQVDSQVTMMFWYRQQPGQSLTLIATANQGSEATYESGFVIDKFPISRPNLTFSTLTVSNMSPEDSSIYLCSVSEGSGHARDTIYFGEGSWLTVV.

Many counts were recorded for this clonotype. The gene calls are TRBV11-3 and TRBJ2-1; D possibly corresponds to TRBD2 (7 bases). The V gene's germline CDR1 is SGHNT and CDR2 YENEEA. The germline V and J ends were trimmed by 5 bases and 7 bases, with 18 bases remaining between them. The CDR3 spans 15 residues. CDR3 bases: TGTGCCAGCAGCCTAGCTGGCGGGGGCTGGAATGAGCAGTTCTTC. This codes for CASSLAGGGWNEQFF.

This clonotype was counted at least ten times. The V gene is TRBV19, the J gene TRBJ1-5, with a possible D match to TRBD1 (6 bases). Trimming stripped 0 bases from V and 2 bases from J, with 11 bases between. Germline lookup yields CDR1 LNHDA and CDR2 SQIVND (reference sequence). CDR3 length: 16 amino acids. In DNA, the CDR3 is TGTGCCAGTAGTATAGATCAGGGGATAGGCAATCAGCCCCAGCATTTT. It yields the protein CASSIDQGIGNQPQHF.

Judged by abundance, this clonotype is medium-sized (0.01 to 0.1%). This chain uses TRBV6-1 with TRBJ2-7; possible D gene TRBD1, 5 bases. Per the germline V gene, CDR1 is MNHNS and CDR2 is SASEGT. The CDR3 sequence is 11 residues long. V gave up 6 bases and J gave up 5 bases, with 8 bases separating them. The CDR3 region is CASSRVHEQYF. The CDR3 DNA is TGTGCCAGCAGCAGGGTCCACGAGCAGTACTTC.

By sample share, this clonotype is medium-sized. The J gene is TRBJ1-5, the V gene TRBV19; TRBD1 agrees at 10 bases. The V gene's germline CDR1 is LNHDA and CDR2 SQIVND (reference sequence). The CDR3 loop spans 14 amino acids. J gave up 6 bases and V 6 bases, and 5 bases lay outside the gene matches. CDR3 sequence: CASSPDRGGQPQHF. CDR3 nucleotide sequence: TGTGCCAGTAGCCCGGACAGGGGGGGTCAGCCCCAGCATTTT.

CDR3 DNA sequence: TGTGCCAGCAGCTTGGACGGGCAAGCGGATGGCTACACCTTC. This translates into CASSLDGQADGYTF. The gene calls are TRBV5-4 and TRBJ1-2; D not certain. Per germline, CDR1 SGHNT and CDR2 YYREEE (reference sequence). This CDR3 is built from 14 residues. V lost 0 bases, J lost 6 bases, and 12 bases lay in between.

About this clonotype: Possible read error: a much larger clone is one base away. This rearrangement joins TRBV19 to TRBJ2-5; weak D call: TRBD2 (6 bases). The J call may be wrong; the DNA end is better matched by TRBJ2-1. CDR3 length: 15 residues. CDR1 and CDR2 from the germline V gene are LNHDA and SQIVND (reference sequence). The CDR3 bases are TGTGCCAGTAGTATAGGACTAGGTAGATATAATAAGCAGTTCTTC. Protein: CASSIGLGRYNKQFF.

This clonotype has only a few counts. The chain uses TRBV7-3 and TRBJ2-1, with 10 bases lining up with TRBD2. V shed 5 bases and J 8 bases; nucleotides not matched to a gene: 6. The CDR3 extends over 14 amino acids. Per the germline V gene, CDR1 is SGHTA and CDR2 is FQGTGA. The CDR3 here is CASSPQREGYEQFF. The CDR3 region has the DNA TGTGCCAGCAGCCCGCAGCGGGAGGGCTATGAGCAGTTCTTC.

Within the sample, this clonotype is medium-sized. V and J are TRBV12-3 or TRBV12-4 and TRBJ2-7, with TRBD1 matching over 9 bases. This CDR3 is 14 amino acids long. With V trimmed by 6 bases and J by 2 bases, 5 bases remained unmatched. Written as DNA, the CDR3 is TGTGCCAGCAGCACGGGACAGGGTGCCTACGAGCAGTACTTC. Protein sequence: CASSTGQGAYEQYF.